This T cell receptor (beta chain) originates from a study of blood T cell repertoires in COVID-19. Data came from immunoSEQ multiplex PCR; TCRdb stores just in-frame clones and leaves some out. The table has 200,000 to 250,000 clones, 90% seen once; the top ten hold less than 0.9%. The length of the CDR3 is 14 residues. Between the trimmed V and J ends, which lost 5 bases and 4 bases, there was a span of 12 bases. Germline V gives CDR1 MNHEY, CDR2 SVGAGI. The TCR sequence derives from a man aged 50 to 59 who had been exposed to COVID-19. V and J are TRBV6-5 and TRBJ2-1, with a tentative D call TRBD2 (6 bases). Sequencing was carried out using PBMCs or T cells enriched from blood (not recorded which). The CDR3 DNA is TGTGCCAGCAGTACGCGCGGGGCTTACAATGAGCAGTTCTTC. It encodes CASSTRGAYNEQFF.